This entry concerns a single TCR beta chain. The antigen remains unidentified. The CDR3 sequence is 14 residues long. Germline V gene lookup returns CDR1 KGHSH and CDR2 LQKENI. V lost 3 bases and J lost 2, with 7 bases in between. The sample belongs to a study of T cell responses to AZD1222 COVID-19 vaccine. Study findings and constraints: Reportedly, nearly half of unique spike TCRs recognized epitopes outside B.1.351/B.1.1.7 mutations. Among the donors, most were white British and more were female, and clonal diversity was possibly underestimated.

Profiling relied on immunoSEQ multiplex PCR, and the TCRdb table lists in-frame clones only, not all of them. The profile shows about 94,000 clones, nearly 90% of them singletons. This chain uses TRBV18 with TRBJ2-2, with D unresolved. This receptor was obtained from an adult in good health. The sample was peripheral blood, taken on day 0 of AZD1222 vaccination. The CDR3 region has the DNA TGTGCCAGCTCACCGTTGACCAACACCGGGGAGCTGTTTTTT. It yields the protein CASSPLTNTGELFF.